Each of the 22 T cell receptor beta chains below was sequenced from the same sample in a study of metastatic and nonmetastatic thyroid tumors. TCRdb reassembled clones from the PCR reads with MiXCR. The repertoire holds roughly 30,000 clones, with about 24% as singletons. Before thyroid surgery, none of the patients had received any treatment. Source material: blood. These receptors were taken from a female donor with papillary thyroid cancer or a benign thyroid nodule (not recorded which). Some clones in this sample may be carry-over from other donors' samples.

The V and J genes are TRBV5-4 and TRBJ1-1; TRBD1 matches at 9 bases. Germline CDR1 reads SGHNT; CDR2 reads YYREEE (reference sequence). The CDR3 consists of 15 residues. J lost 0 bases, V lost 5 bases, and 5 bases had no gene match. CDR3 loop: CASRGQGVVNTEAFF. CDR3 DNA: TGTGCCAGCAGGGGACAGGGAGTGGTGAACACTGAAGCTTTCTTT.

This clone was counted only a few times. The genes are TRBV6-2 or TRBV6-3 and TRBJ2-7; D is ambiguous. The germline gives CDR1 MNHEY, CDR2 SVGEGT. CDR3 length equals 13 residues. Trimming left V 7 bases short and J 3 bases short, with 13 bases between. The CDR3 spells CASNRDQNYEQYF. The CDR3 DNA follows: TGTGCCAGCAACCGTGACCAGAACTACGAGCAGTACTTC.

Relative to its sample, this clone is medium-sized. The rearrangement joins TRBV28 to TRBJ2-7; TRBD2 agrees at 10 bases. CDR3 length: 18 amino acids. V shed 7 bases and J 4 bases; nucleotides not matched to a gene: 19. Per germline, CDR1 MDHEN and CDR2 SYDVKM. CDR3 in amino acids: CASTPAGLAGEMGYEQYF. The CDR3 nucleotides are TGTGCCAGCACCCCCGCGGGCCTAGCGGGAGAAATGGGTTACGAGCAGTACTTC. The whole variable domain, remainder taken from reference TRBV28 and TRBJ2-7, is DVKVTQSSRYLVKRTGEKVFLECVQDMDHENMFWYRQDPGLGLRLIYFSYDVKMKEKGDIPEGYSVSREKKERFSLILESASTNQTSMYLCASTPAGLAGEMGYEQYFGPGTRLTVT.

This clone appeared many times. The chain combines TRBV19 with TRBJ1-2; 8 positions match TRBD1. This CDR3 region has 12 residues. Germline V gene data show CDR1 as LNHDA and CDR2 as SQIVND (reference sequence). Germline trimming cut 8 bases from V and 8 bases from J; bases unmatched to any gene: 7. This chain's CDR3 is CASWDRLRGYTF. In nucleotides, the CDR3 is TGTGCCAGTTGGGACAGGTTGAGAGGCTACACCTTC.

This clone has only a few counts. At one end, the junction sequence differs from germline, possibly due to a read error. This chain joins TRBV10-3 and TRBJ1-2; no clear D. Germline CDR1 and CDR2: ENHRY and SYGVKD. The CDR3 covers 11 residues. The DNA of the CDR3 is TGTGCCATCAGTGAGTTATCATGGATATCCTTC. Amino acid sequence: CAISELSWISF.

This clone was counted a few times. The chain has TRBV15 and TRBJ1-3; D gene ambiguous. Trimming took off 0 bases at V and 0 bases at J, with 9 bases between the two ends. The CDR3 runs to 16 residues. CDR1 LNHNV and CDR2 YYDKDF come from the germline V gene (reference sequence). The DNA for the CDR3 is TGTGCCACCAGCAGAGACAGTTCAGGCTCTGGAAACACCATATATTTT. Its protein is CATSRDSSGSGNTIYF.

This clone was found a few times. This chain connects TRBV19 to TRBJ1-2; the D gene is possibly TRBD1 (5 bases). Germline CDR1 LNHDA, CDR2 SQIVND (reference sequence). Trimming pared 7 bases from V and 3 bases from J, leaving 18 bases between. The CDR3 is 15 residues long. Here the CDR3 DNA reads TGTGCCAGTATCACCAACCCGGGACGGGACTATGGCTACACCTTC. This translates into CASITNPGRDYGYTF.

V is TRBV6-1 and J is TRBJ1-2; TRBD1 is a possible D gene (6 bases). Germline CDR1 is MNHNS and CDR2 is SASEGT. V lost 6 bases and J lost 7, with 15 bases in between. There are 13 residues in the CDR3. Written as DNA, the CDR3 is TGTGCCAGCAGCTTTGGACAGCCCGTTGGCTACACCTTC. Translating it yields CASSFGQPVGYTF.

The chain recombines TRBV5-6 with TRBJ2-7, with no clear D. CDR1 is SGHDT and CDR2 is YYEEEE in the germline V gene. V lost 0 bases and J 1 base, leaving 2 bases between the germline ends. The CDR3 has 12 residues. This CDR3 is CASSLVSYEQYF. Here the CDR3 DNA reads TGTGCCAGCAGCTTGGTTTCCTACGAGCAGTACTTC.

In this sample, this clone turned up a few times. V and J are TRBV6-1 and TRBJ1-5; TRBD1 is a possible D gene (5 bases). Germline CDR1 MNHNS, CDR2 SASEGT. This CDR3 is built from 15 residues. The V gene lost 0 bases and the J gene lost 7 bases, with 13 bases spanning the gap. CDR3 region: CASSEAVAGRQPQHF. As DNA, the CDR3 is TGTGCCAGCAGTGAAGCGGTGGCAGGGCGCCAGCCCCAGCATTTT.

This clone was counted a few times. Given a much more abundant clone one base away, this may be a read error. This sequence joins TRBV7-6 and TRBJ2-3; TRBD2 matches at 8 bases. There are 18 residues in the CDR3. Germline V gives CDR1 SGHVS, CDR2 FNYEAQ. V lost 2 bases and J lost 0; bases outside the gene matches: 10. The CDR3 sequence: CASSLIAGRGNSTDTQYF. The CDR3, as DNA: TGTGCCAGCAGCTTAATAGCGGGGAGGGGTAATAGCACAGATACGCAGTATTTT.

This clone has only a few counts. The genes are TRBV12-3 or TRBV12-4 and TRBJ1-1; TRBD1 matches at 11 bases. J lost 6 bases, V lost 6 bases, and 15 bases had no gene match. The CDR3 has 17 amino acids. This CDR3 is CASRPWTGGYSSAEAFF. In DNA, the CDR3 is TGTGCCAGCAGACCATGGACAGGGGGCTACTCGAGCGCTGAAGCTTTCTTT.

This clone is medium-sized (0.01 to 0.1%) within its sample. This chain joins TRBV20-1 and TRBJ2-7; 7 positions agree with TRBD2. Germline lookup yields CDR1 DFQATT and CDR2 SNEGSKA (reference sequence). Trimming removed 3 bases from V and 1 base from J; junction bases left unmatched: 9. This CDR3 comprises 15 residues. CDR3 region: CSASGGSGISYEQYF. CDR3 in DNA: TGCAGTGCTAGCGGGGGAAGCGGGATATCCTACGAGCAGTACTTC.

This clone has a count of ten or more. The rearrangement joins TRBV19 to TRBJ2-5; TRBD1 aligns across 8 bases. The germline CDR1 and CDR2 sequences are LNHDA and SQIVND (reference sequence). This CDR3 has 17 amino acids. J lost 5 bases, V lost 4 bases, and 15 bases had no gene match. For the CDR3, the DNA is TGTGCCAGTAGTAGACGAGTGGACAGGGCAGGGAGGGAGACCCAGTACTTC. Amino acid sequence: CASSRRVDRAGRETQYF.

At least ten counts were recorded for this clone. CDR3 residues: CASSPEEGSTAFF. The CDR3 nucleotides are TGTGCCAGCTCACCAGAGGAGGGTTCGACAGCTTTCTTT. The chain is built from TRBV18 and TRBJ1-1; D is undetermined. This CDR3 has 13 amino acids. Trimming cost V 2 bases and J 10 bases, with 14 bases left between them. From germline, CDR1 is KGHSH and CDR2 LQKENI.

This clone was detected many times. CDR3: CASSTTRGIYNEQFF. CDR3 nucleotide sequence: TGTGCCAGCAGTACAACTAGAGGGATATACAATGAGCAGTTCTTC. The chain has TRBV6-2 or TRBV6-3 and TRBJ2-1, with D possibly TRBD2 on 5 matching bases. This CDR3 region has 15 residues. Germline values: CDR1 MNHEY, CDR2 SVGEGT. Trimming removed 5 bases at V and 4 bases at J, with 15 bases between.

This sequence joins TRBV19 and TRBJ2-7; D may match TRBD1 or TRBD2 (6 bases each). This CDR3 is built from 13 residues. From germline, CDR1 is LNHDA and CDR2 SQIVND (reference sequence). Deletions cut 7 bases from V and 6 bases from J, with 16 bases between. The DNA of the CDR3 is TGTGCCAGTATTTTCATGGGGGGCGGCGAGCAGTACTTC. Translating it yields CASIFMGGGEQYF.

This clone was found many times. The chain joins TRBV4-3 to TRBJ2-3; TRBD2 aligns across 8 bases. V lost 0 bases, J lost 2 bases, and 4 bases stayed unmatched. The CDR3 spans 16 residues. The germline gives CDR1 LGHNA, CDR2 YSLEER. The CDR3: CASSQETSGYTDTQYF. The CDR3 DNA follows: TGCGCCAGCAGCCAAGAAACTAGCGGTTACACAGATACGCAGTATTTT.

This clone was recorded many times. The rearrangement joins TRBV9 to TRBJ2-1, with D maybe TRBD2 (6 bases). The CDR3 has 14 amino acids. Trimming pared 5 bases from V and 3 bases from J, leaving 12 bases between. Germline V CDR1 and CDR2: SGDLS, YYNGEE. The CDR3 coding sequence is TGTGCCAGCAGAAGCGGGCGGCACTACAATGAGCAGTTCTTC. As protein: CASRSGRHYNEQFF.

This clone was detected many times. The rearrangement links TRBV20-1 to TRBJ2-7; tentative D call: TRBD2 (7 bases). Trimming pared 0 bases from V and 5 bases from J, leaving 14 bases between. This CDR3 comprises 14 residues. Germline loops: CDR1 DFQATT, CDR2 SNEGSKA (reference sequence). The CDR3, as DNA: TGCAGTGCTAGAGATACCGGGGGGCTCCACGAGCAGTACTTC. It specifies CSARDTGGLHEQYF.

This clone was counted many times. This sequence joins TRBV18 and TRBJ2-7; D may be TRBD2 (5 bases). Germline assignment: CDR1 KGHSH and CDR2 LQKENI. The CDR3 has 15 residues. Trimming took 3 bases from V and 0 from J, leaving 12 bases between them. DNA for the CDR3: TGTGCCAGCTCACCGCAGGACTCCCTCTCCTACGAGCAGTACTTC. This sequence encodes CASSPQDSLSYEQYF.

The CDR3 DNA is TGCAGTGCCATCGATGACACAGATACGCAGTATTTT. It codes for CSAIDDTDTQYF. The chain carries TRBV20-1 and TRBJ2-3; D is ambiguous. Deletions cut 6 bases from V and 2 bases from J, with 9 bases between. This CDR3 has 12 amino acids. CDR1 and CDR2 (germline): DFQATT, SNEGSKA (reference sequence).